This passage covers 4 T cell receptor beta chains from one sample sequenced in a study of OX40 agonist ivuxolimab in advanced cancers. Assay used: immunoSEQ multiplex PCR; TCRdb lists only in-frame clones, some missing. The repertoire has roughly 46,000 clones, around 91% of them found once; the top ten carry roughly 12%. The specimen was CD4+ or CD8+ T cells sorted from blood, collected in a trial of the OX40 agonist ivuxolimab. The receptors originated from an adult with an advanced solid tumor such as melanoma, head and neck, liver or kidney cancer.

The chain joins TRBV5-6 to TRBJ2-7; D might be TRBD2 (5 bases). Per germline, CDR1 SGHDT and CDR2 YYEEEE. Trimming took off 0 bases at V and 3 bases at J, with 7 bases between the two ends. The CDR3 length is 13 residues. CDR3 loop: CASSLVDFYEQYF. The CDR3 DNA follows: TGTGCCAGCAGCTTGGTGGACTTCTACGAGCAGTACTTC. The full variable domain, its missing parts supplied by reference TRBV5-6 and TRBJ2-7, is DAGVTQSPTHLIKTRGQQVTLRCSPKSGHDTVSWYQQALGQGPQFIFQYYEEEERQRGNFPDRFSGHQFPNYSSELNVNALLLGDSALYLCASSLVDFYEQYFGPGTRLTVT.

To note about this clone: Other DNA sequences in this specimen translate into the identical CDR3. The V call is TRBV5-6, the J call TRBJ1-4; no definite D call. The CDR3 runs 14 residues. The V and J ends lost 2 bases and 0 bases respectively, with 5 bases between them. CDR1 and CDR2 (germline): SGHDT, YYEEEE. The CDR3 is CASSLIATNEKLFF. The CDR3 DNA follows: TGTGCCAGCAGCTTAATCGCAACTAATGAAAAACTGTTTTTT. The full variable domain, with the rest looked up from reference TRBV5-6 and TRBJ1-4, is DAGVTQSPTHLIKTRGQQVTLRCSPKSGHDTVSWYQQALGQGPQFIFQYYEEEERQRGNFPDRFSGHQFPNYSSELNVNALLLGDSALYLCASSLIATNEKLFFGSGTQLSVL.

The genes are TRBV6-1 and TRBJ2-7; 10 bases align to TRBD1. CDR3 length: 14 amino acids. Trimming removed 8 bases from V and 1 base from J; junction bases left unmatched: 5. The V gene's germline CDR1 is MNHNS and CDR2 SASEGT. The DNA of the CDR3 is TGTGCCAGCGAGGGGACAGGGGAATCCTACGAGCAGTACTTC. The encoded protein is CASEGTGESYEQYF.

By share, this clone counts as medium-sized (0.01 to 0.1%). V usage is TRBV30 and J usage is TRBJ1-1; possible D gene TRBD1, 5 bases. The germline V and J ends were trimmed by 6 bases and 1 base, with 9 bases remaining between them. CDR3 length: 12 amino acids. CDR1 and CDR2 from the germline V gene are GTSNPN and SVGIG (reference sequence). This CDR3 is CACGRENTEAFF. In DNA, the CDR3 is TGTGCCTGTGGCAGGGAGAACACTGAAGCTTTCTTT.